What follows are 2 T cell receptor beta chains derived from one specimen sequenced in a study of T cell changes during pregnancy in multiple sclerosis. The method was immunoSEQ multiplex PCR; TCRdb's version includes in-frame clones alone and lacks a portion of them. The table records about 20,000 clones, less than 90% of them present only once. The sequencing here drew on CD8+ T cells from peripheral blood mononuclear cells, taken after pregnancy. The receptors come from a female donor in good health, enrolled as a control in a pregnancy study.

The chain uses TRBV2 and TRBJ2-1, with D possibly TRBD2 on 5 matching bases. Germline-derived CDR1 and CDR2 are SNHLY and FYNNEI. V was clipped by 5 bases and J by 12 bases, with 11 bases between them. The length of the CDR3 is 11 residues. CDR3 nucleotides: TGTGCCAGCAGTCCGAACGCGGGGCAGTTCTTC. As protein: CASSPNAGQFF.

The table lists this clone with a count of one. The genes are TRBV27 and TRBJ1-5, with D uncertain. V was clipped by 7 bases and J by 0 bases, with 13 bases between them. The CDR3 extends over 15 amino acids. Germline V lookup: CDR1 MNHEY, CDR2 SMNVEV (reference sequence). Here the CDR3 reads CASMKSVYSNQPQHF. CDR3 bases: TGTGCCAGCATGAAAAGCGTCTATAGCAATCAGCCCCAGCATTTT.